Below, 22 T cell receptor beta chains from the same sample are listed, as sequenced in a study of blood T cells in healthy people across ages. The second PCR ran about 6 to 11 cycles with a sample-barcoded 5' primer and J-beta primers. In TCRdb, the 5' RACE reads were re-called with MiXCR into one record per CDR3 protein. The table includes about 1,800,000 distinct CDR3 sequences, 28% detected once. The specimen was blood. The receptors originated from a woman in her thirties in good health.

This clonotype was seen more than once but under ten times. The CDR3 DNA is TGCGCCAGCAGCCAGACAGGCGGGGAAGAGACCCAGTACTTC. It yields the protein CASSQTGGEETQYF. The chain uses TRBV5-1 and TRBJ2-5; D might be TRBD1 or TRBD2, each matching 6 bases. This CDR3 comprises 14 residues. Between the trimmed V and J ends, which lost 4 bases and 3 bases, there was a span of 13 bases. Germline CDR1 and CDR2: SGHRS and YFSETQ.

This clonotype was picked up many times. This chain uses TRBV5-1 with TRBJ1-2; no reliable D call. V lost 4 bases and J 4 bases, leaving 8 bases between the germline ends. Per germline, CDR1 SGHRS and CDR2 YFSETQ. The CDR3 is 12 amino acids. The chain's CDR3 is CASSIPGYGYTF. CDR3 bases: TGCGCCAGCAGCATTCCAGGCTATGGCTACACCTTC.

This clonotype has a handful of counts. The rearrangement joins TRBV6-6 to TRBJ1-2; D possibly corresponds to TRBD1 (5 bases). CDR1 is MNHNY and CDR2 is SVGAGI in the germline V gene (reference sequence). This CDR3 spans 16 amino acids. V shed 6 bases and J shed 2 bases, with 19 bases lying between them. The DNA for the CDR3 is TGTGCCAGCAGCCCGAGTCTTAACCCAGGGAACTATGGCTACACCTTC. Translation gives CASSPSLNPGNYGYTF.

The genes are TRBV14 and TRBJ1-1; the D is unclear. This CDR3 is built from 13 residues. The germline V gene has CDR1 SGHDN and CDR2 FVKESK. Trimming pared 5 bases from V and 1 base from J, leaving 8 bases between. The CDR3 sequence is CASSNDQNTEAFF. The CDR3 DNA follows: TGTGCCAGCAGCAACGACCAGAACACTGAAGCTTTCTTT.

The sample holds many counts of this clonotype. The CDR3 loop is CASSFLDTDIQYF. The CDR3, as DNA: TGTGCCAGCAGTTTTTTGGACACGGACATTCAGTACTTC. This chain links TRBV12-3 or TRBV12-4 with TRBJ2-4, with D possibly TRBD1 on 5 matching bases. V was shortened by 3 bases and J by 8 bases, with 11 bases between the two germline ends. The CDR3 has 13 residues.

The CDR3: CASSYSKIGGRSDTQYF. The CDR3, as DNA: TGTGCCAGCAGTTACTCCAAAATCGGGGGCCGATCAGATACGCAGTATTTT. The chain is built from TRBV6-2 or TRBV6-3 and TRBJ2-3; D is possibly TRBD1 or TRBD2 (6 bases each). Trimming removed 0 bases from V and 4 bases from J, with 17 bases in between. The CDR3 spans 17 residues. CDR1 is MNHEY, CDR2 SVGEGT, per germline.

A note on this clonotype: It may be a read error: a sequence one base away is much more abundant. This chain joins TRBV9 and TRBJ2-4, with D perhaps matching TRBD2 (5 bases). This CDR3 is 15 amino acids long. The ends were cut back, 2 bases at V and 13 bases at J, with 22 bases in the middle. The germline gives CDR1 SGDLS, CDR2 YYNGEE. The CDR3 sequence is CASSVWPSSYNEQYF. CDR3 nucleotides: TGTGCCAGCAGCGTCTGGCCTAGCTCCTACAATGAGCAGTACTTC.

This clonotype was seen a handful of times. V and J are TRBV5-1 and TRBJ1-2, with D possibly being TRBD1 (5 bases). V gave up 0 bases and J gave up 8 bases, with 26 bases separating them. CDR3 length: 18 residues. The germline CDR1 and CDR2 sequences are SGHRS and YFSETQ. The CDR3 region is CASSLEETFGAAIRGYTF. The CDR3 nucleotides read TGCGCCAGCAGCTTGGAGGAGACCTTCGGGGCCGCCATTCGAGGCTACACCTTC.

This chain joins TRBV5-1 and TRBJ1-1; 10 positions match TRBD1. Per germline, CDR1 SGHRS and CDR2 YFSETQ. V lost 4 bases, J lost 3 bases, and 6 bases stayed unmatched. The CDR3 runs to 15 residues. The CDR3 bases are TGCGCCAGCAGCGCATCGACAGGGGGCCACACTGAAGCTTTCTTT. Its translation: CASSASTGGHTEAFF.

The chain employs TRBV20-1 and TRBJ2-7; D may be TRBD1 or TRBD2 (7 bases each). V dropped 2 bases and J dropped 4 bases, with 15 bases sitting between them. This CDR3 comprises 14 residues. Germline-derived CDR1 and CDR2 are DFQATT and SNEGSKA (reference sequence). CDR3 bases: TGCAGTGCTAGAAGGGGAGGGGGCAGGTACGAGCAGTACTTC. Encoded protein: CSARRGGGRYEQYF.

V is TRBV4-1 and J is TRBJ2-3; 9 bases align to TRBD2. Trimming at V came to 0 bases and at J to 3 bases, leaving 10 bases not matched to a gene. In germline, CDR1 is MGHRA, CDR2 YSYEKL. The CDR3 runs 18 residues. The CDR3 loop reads CASSQEGPGLARTDTQYF. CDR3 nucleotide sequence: TGCGCCAGCAGCCAAGAGGGCCCGGGACTAGCTAGAACAGATACGCAGTATTTT.

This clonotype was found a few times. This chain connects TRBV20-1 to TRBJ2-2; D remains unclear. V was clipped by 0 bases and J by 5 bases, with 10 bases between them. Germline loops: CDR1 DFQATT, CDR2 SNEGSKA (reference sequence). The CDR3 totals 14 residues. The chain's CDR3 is CSARDHSGTGELFF. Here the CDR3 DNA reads TGCAGTGCTAGAGACCACTCTGGAACCGGGGAGCTGTTTTTT.

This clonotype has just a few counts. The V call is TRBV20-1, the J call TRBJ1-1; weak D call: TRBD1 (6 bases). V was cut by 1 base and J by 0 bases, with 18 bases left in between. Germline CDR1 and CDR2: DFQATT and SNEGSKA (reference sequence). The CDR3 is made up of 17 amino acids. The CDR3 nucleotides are TGCAGTGCTAGAGCCACAGGTGGGGGGGCGCTGAACACTGAAGCTTTCTTT. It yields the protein CSARATGGGALNTEAFF.

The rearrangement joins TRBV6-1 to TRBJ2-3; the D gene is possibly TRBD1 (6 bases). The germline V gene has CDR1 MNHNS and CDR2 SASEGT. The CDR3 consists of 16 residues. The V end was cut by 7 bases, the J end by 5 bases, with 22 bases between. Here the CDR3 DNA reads TGTGCCAGCAATACGGTGGGGGCATCGGCACAAGATACGCAGTATTTT. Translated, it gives CASNTVGASAQDTQYF.

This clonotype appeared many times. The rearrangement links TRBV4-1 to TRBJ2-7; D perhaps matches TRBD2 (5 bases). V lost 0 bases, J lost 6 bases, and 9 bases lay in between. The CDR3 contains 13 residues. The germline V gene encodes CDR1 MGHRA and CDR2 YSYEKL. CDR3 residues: CASSQDAGVEQYF. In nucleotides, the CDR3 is TGCGCCAGCAGCCAAGATGCCGGGGTCGAGCAGTACTTC.

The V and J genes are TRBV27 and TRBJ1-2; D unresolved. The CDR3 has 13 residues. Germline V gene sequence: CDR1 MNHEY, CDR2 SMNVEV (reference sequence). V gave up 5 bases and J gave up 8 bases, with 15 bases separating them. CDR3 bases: TGTGCCAGCAGTCAGGTTCCCCTTGGGGGCTACACCTTC. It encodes CASSQVPLGGYTF.

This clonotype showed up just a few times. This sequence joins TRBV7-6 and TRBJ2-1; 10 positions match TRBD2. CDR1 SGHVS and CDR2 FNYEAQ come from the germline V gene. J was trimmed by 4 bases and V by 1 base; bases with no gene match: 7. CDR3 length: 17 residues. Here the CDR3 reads CASSLVVIAGGYNEQFF. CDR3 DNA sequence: TGTGCCAGCAGCTTAGTAGTTATAGCGGGAGGTTACAATGAGCAGTTCTTC.

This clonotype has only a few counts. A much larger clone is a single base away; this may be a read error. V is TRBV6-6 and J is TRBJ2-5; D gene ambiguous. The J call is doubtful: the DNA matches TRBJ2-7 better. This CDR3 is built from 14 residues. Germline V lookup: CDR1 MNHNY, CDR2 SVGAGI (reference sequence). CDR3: CASRYSLGGYEQYF. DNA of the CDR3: TGTGCCAGCAGGTACTCGCTGGGTGGCTACGAGCAGTACTTC.

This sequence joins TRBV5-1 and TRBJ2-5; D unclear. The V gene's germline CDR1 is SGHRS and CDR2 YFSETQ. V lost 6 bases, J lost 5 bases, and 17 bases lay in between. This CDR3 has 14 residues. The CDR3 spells CASTRQSLRETQYF. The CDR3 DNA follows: TGCGCCAGCACTCGCCAGAGTCTCAGGGAGACCCAGTACTTC.

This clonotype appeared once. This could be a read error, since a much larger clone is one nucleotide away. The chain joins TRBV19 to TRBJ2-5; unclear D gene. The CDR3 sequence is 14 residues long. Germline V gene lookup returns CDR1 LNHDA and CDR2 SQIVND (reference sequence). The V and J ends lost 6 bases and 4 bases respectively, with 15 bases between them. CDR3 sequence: CASRVLGPRETQYF. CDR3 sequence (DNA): TGTGCCAGTAGGGTGCTCGGGCCTAGAGAGACCCAGTACTTC. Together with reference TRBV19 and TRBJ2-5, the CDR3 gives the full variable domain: DGGITQSPKYLFRKEGQNVTLSCEQNLNHDAMYWYRQDPGQGLRLIYYSQIVNDFQKGDIAEGYSVSREKKESFPLTVTSAQKNPTAFYLCASRVLGPRETQYFGPGTRLLVL.

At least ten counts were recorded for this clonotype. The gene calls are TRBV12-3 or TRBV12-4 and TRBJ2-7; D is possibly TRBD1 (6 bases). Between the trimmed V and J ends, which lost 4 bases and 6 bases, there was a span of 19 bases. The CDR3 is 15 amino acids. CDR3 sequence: CASSYTLTGSGEQYF. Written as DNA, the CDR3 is TGTGCCAGCAGTTATACATTGACAGGTTCGGGCGAGCAGTACTTC.

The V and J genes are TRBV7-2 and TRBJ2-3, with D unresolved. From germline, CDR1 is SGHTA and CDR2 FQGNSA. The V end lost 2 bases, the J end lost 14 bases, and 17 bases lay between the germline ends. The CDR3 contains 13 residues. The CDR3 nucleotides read TGTGCCAGCAGCTTACAGCGCATGGCGCTCCGGTATTTT. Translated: CASSLQRMALRYF.